This T cell receptor beta chain was found in a study of blood T cell repertoires in COVID-19. The CDR3 has 14 residues. Trimming cost V 0 bases and J 2 bases; bases outside gene matches: 1. In germline, CDR1 is MGHRA, CDR2 YSYEKL. This clone was seen once. Profiling relied on immunoSEQ multiplex PCR, and the TCRdb table lists in-frame clones only, not all of them. The table has about 220,000 clones, approximately 83% seen once. The sequenced sample was peripheral blood. The chain links TRBV4-1 to TRBJ2-7; 7 bases align to TRBD1. This clonotype originated in a woman aged 25 to 39 who had recovered from COVID-19. For the CDR3, the DNA is TGCGCCAGCAGCCAAGATGGGACAGCCTACGAGCAGTACTTC. Protein sequence: CASSQDGTAYEQYF.